This TCR beta chain was retrieved from a study of patients and donors after allogeneic stem cell transplantation. TCRdb re-analysed the RT-PCR reads in MiXCR, keeping a single row per CDR3 protein. This sample has about 200,000 distinct CDR3 sequences, with less than 50% found just once. The J segment lost 4 bases and the V segment lost 5 bases, leaving 11 bases of the junction unmatched. Germline V gene lookup returns CDR1 SEHNR and CDR2 FQNEAQ (reference sequence). The CDR3 covers 16 residues. V is TRBV7-9 and J is TRBJ1-2; TRBD1 matches 9 bases. This clonotype originated in a human donor who was either an allogeneic HSCT recipient or a stem cell or donor lymphocyte infusion donor (not recorded which). It is not recorded whose cells these are; they may come from a transplant donor. The sequenced sample consisted of blood, either unsorted or a sorted T cell fraction (not recorded which). The CDR3 sequence: CASSQKPGQGPYGYTF. CDR3 bases: TGTGCCAGCAGCCAGAAGCCGGGACAGGGCCCCTATGGCTACACCTTC.